This entry lists 25 T cell receptor beta chains sequenced from one sample in a study of shared clonotypes between healthy human individuals. The assay was immunoSEQ multiplex PCR, and TCRdb's table has in-frame clones only and misses some. The repertoire holds some 2,000,000 clones, with 85% to 95% as singletons. The sample was naive CD4+ T cells sorted from blood. The subset denotes: CD45RA+ positively selected. These receptors were taken from a man younger than 35 in good health.

This sequence joins TRBV11-3 and TRBJ2-1, with D unclear. V was cut by 5 bases and J by 3 bases, with 14 bases left in between. Germline CDR1 and CDR2: SGHNT and YENEEA. The CDR3 is 15 amino acids. DNA for the CDR3: TGTGCCAGCAGCACCGGCACTTCTGTCTACAATGAGCAGTTCTTC. As protein: CASSTGTSVYNEQFF. Combining the CDR3 with reference TRBV11-3 and TRBJ2-1 gives the whole variable domain EAGVVQSPRYKIIEKKQPVAFWCNPISGHNTLYWYLQNLGQGPELLIRYENEEAVDDSQLPKDRFSAERLKGVDSTLKIQPAELGDSAVYLCASSTGTSVYNEQFFGPGTRLTVL.

The genes are TRBV30 and TRBJ2-1; D remains ambiguous. This CDR3 spans 11 amino acids. The germline CDR1 and CDR2 sequences are GTSNPN and SVGIG (reference sequence). Trimming left V 1 base short and J 5 bases short, with 3 bases between. CDR3 nucleotides: TGTGCCTGGAGTGAAAACAATGAGCAGTTCTTC. It encodes CAWSENNEQFF.

This clone was detected only a few times. The chain uses TRBV28 and TRBJ1-2; possibly TRBD1 for D (5 bases). Trimming took off 5 bases at V and 6 bases at J, with 10 bases between the two ends. The CDR3 is 12 residues long. CDR1 and CDR2 from the germline V gene are MDHEN and SYDVKM. CDR3 sequence reads: CASSGLQDGYTF. Here the CDR3 DNA reads TGTGCCAGCAGTGGACTACAGGATGGCTACACCTTC.

V gene TRBV9 combines with J gene TRBJ2-4, with 12 bases identical to TRBD2. The length of the CDR3 is 18 residues. Looked up from germline, CDR1 is SGDLS and CDR2 is YYNGEE. Trimming took 5 bases from V and 0 from J; bases not matched to a gene: 9. The CDR3 is CASSPGLAGGLAKNIQYF. The CDR3 nucleotides read TGTGCCAGCAGTCCCGGGCTAGCGGGGGGGCTAGCCAAAAACATTCAGTACTTC.

This clone was found once. The chain recombines TRBV15 with TRBJ2-7, with TRBD1 as a possible D gene (5 bases). The germline V gene has CDR1 LNHNV and CDR2 YYDKDF (reference sequence). The CDR3 contains 14 residues. The V and J ends lost 2 bases and 0 bases respectively, with 8 bases between them. CDR3 amino acids: CATSRQGLSYEQYF. The CDR3 DNA sequence: TGTGCCACCAGCAGACAGGGCCTCTCCTACGAGCAGTACTTC.

V is TRBV25-1 and J is TRBJ2-3; 12 bases map to TRBD2. This CDR3 is built from 15 residues. Trimming at V came to 9 bases and at J to 2 bases, leaving 6 bases not matched to a gene. Germline CDR1 MGHDK, CDR2 SYGVNS. The CDR3 DNA is TGTGCCAGTCGACTAGCGGGAGACAACACAGATACGCAGTATTTT. This translates into CASRLAGDNTDTQYF.

This clone occurred once. The chain combines TRBV6-1 with TRBJ1-2; possibly TRBD1 for D (6 bases). Between the trimmed V and J ends, which lost 3 bases and 7 bases, there was a span of 12 bases. CDR1 MNHNS and CDR2 SASEGT come from the germline V gene. The CDR3 covers 13 residues. The CDR3 sequence is CASSERQVGGYTF. The CDR3, as DNA: TGTGCCAGCAGTGAGCGACAGGTCGGTGGCTACACCTTC.

The chain links TRBV13 to TRBJ2-7; TRBD2 aligns across 12 bases. Germline CDR1 and CDR2: PRHDT and FYEKMQ (reference sequence). The CDR3 is 17 residues long. V was clipped by 3 bases and J by 2 bases; unmatched bases: 8. CDR3 nucleotide sequence: TGTGCCAGCAGCTTCAGGACTAGCGGGATAGTCACCTACGAGCAGTACTTC. Residues: CASSFRTSGIVTYEQYF.

This clone has just one count. The V gene is TRBV2, the J gene TRBJ2-1; 8 nucleotides line up with TRBD2. The CDR3 has 12 amino acids. Germline CDR1 reads SNHLY; CDR2 reads FYNNEI. Germline trimming cut 1 base from V and 12 bases from J; bases unmatched to any gene: 2. CDR3 in DNA: TGTGCCAGCAGTGAAGTAGCGGGGTGGCAGTTCTTC. Translating it yields CASSEVAGWQFF.

Worth noting for this clone: This sample also contains other DNA sequences that code for the same CDR3. DNA for the CDR3: TGTGCCTGGAGTAGTCCAGATACGCAGTATTTT. Translated: CAWSSPDTQYF. This chain links TRBV30 with TRBJ2-3; D ambiguous. V was clipped by 2 bases and J by 4 bases, with 4 bases between them. This CDR3 has 11 residues. Germline CDR1 and CDR2: GTSNPN and SVGIG (reference sequence).

The J gene is TRBJ2-7, the V gene TRBV6-6; TRBD1 matches 7 bases. This CDR3 is 12 amino acids long. With 6 bases clipped from V and 2 bases from J, the junction kept 1 base outside the gene matches. Germline V CDR1 and CDR2: MNHNY, SVGAGI (reference sequence). The CDR3 reads CASRGTAYEQYF. CDR3 DNA sequence: TGTGCCAGCAGGGGGACAGCCTACGAGCAGTACTTC.

V is TRBV6-5 and J is TRBJ2-4; D might be TRBD1 (5 bases). Germline V CDR1 and CDR2: MNHEY, SVGAGI. V shed 6 bases and J shed 9 bases, with 18 bases lying between them. The CDR3 is 14 amino acids. CDR3 in DNA: TGTGCCAGCAGAACCACCGGACAATCTGGCATTCAGTACTTC. The encoded protein is CASRTTGQSGIQYF.

This clone was detected a few times. The chain uses TRBV30 and TRBJ1-1, with no clear D. The ends were cut back, 0 bases at V and 8 bases at J, with 16 bases in the middle. In germline, CDR1 is GTSNPN, CDR2 SVGIG (reference sequence). CDR3 length equals 14 residues. The CDR3 DNA is TGTGCCTGGAGTGTAAAAGGTTCCTATCCCGAAGCTTTCTTT. Its translation: CAWSVKGSYPEAFF.

V usage is TRBV30 and J usage is TRBJ2-5, with D uncertain. From germline, CDR1 is GTSNPN and CDR2 SVGIG (reference sequence). The CDR3 has 11 amino acids. V was cut by 0 bases and J by 7 bases, with 6 bases left in between. Written as DNA, the CDR3 is TGTGCCTGGAGTGTATTGGGGACCCAGTACTTC. Protein product: CAWSVLGTQYF.

The J gene is TRBJ2-3, the V gene TRBV30, with 8 positions matching TRBD2. V trimming: 8 bases; J trimming: 2 bases; junction bases outside the gene matches: 9. The germline gives CDR1 GTSNPN, CDR2 SVGIG (reference sequence). CDR3 length equals 14 residues. The CDR3 spells CARSSGRNTDTQYF. The CDR3 nucleotides read TGTGCCCGATCCAGCGGGAGAAACACAGATACGCAGTATTTT.

The chain recombines TRBV7-2 with TRBJ1-2, with 7 bases identical to TRBD1. Germline V CDR1 and CDR2: SGHTA, FQGNSA. CDR3 size: 13 residues. J was trimmed by 4 bases and V by 4 bases; bases with no gene match: 3. CDR3 region: CASSWGQSYGYTF. Written as DNA, the CDR3 is TGTGCCAGCAGCTGGGGACAGAGCTATGGCTACACCTTC.

The V and J genes are TRBV19 and TRBJ2-1; D remains unclear. CDR1 is LNHDA and CDR2 is SQIVND in the germline V gene (reference sequence). The CDR3 has 16 amino acids. Deletions cut 5 bases from V and 0 bases from J, with 14 bases between. The CDR3 nucleotides are TGTGCCAGTAGTGTCTGGGGATCCAGCTCCTACAATGAGCAGTTCTTC. It encodes CASSVWGSSSYNEQFF.

The genes are TRBV2 and TRBJ1-2; 9 bases map to TRBD1. The V and J ends lost 11 bases and 8 bases, in that order; junction bases with no gene match: 9. Per the germline V gene, CDR1 is SNHLY and CDR2 is FYNNEI. The CDR3 extends over 12 amino acids. CDR3 coding DNA: TGTGCCTCGAAGGGACAGGGAACCGGCTACACCTTC. It yields the protein CASKGQGTGYTF. Using reference TRBV2 and TRBJ1-2 for the parts outside the CDR3, the full variable domain is EPEVTQTPSHQVTQMGQEVILRCVPISNHLYFYWYRQILGQKVEFLVSFYNNEISEKSEIFDDQFSVERPDGSNFTLKIRSTKLEDSAMYFCASKGQGTGYTFGSGTRLTVV.

The chain links TRBV18 to TRBJ2-7; D possibly corresponds to TRBD1 (6 bases). There are 14 residues in the CDR3. Trimming took 3 bases from V and 3 from J, leaving 12 bases between them. Germline-derived CDR1 and CDR2 are KGHSH and LQKENI. The CDR3 loop reads CASSPRDKGYEQYF. The CDR3 region has the DNA TGTGCCAGCTCACCCCGGGACAAGGGCTACGAGCAGTACTTC. Full variable domain (missing parts from reference TRBV18 and TRBJ2-7): NAGVMQNPRHLVRRRGQEARLRCSPMKGHSHVYWYRQLPEEGLKFMVYLQKENIIDESGMPKERFSAEFPKEGPSILRIQQVVRGDSAAYFCASSPRDKGYEQYFGPGTRLTVT.

The chain employs TRBV10-3 and TRBJ2-3; D not resolved. CDR3 length: 14 residues. The germline gives CDR1 ENHRY, CDR2 SYGVKD. The V and J ends lost 5 bases and 0 bases respectively, with 9 bases between them. CDR3 in DNA: TGTGCCATCAGTTCTACGGTGAGCACAGATACGCAGTATTTT. Its translation is CAISSTVSTDTQYF.

The gene calls are TRBV10-2 and TRBJ1-4; D may be TRBD1 (5 bases). The CDR3 is 13 amino acids. CDR1 and CDR2 (germline): WSHSY, SAAADI. V dropped 6 bases and J dropped 5 bases, with 10 bases sitting between them. The CDR3 bases are TGCGCCAGCAGCCGGGGCCTCAATGAAAAACTGTTTTTT. Protein product: CASSRGLNEKLFF.

V is TRBV5-1 and J is TRBJ2-2, with D uncertain. The CDR3 is made up of 18 amino acids. V lost 2 bases to trimming and J lost 5 bases, with 22 bases between them. The germline CDR1 and CDR2 sequences are SGHRS and YFSETQ. This chain's CDR3 is CASSLFGGGAASTGELFF. CDR3 bases: TGCGCCAGCAGCTTATTTGGTGGTGGTGCGGCTAGTACCGGGGAGCTGTTTTTT.

V gene TRBV6-6 combines with J gene TRBJ1-1; the D gene is possibly TRBD1 (5 bases). The CDR3 is made up of 14 amino acids. Per germline, CDR1 MNHNY and CDR2 SVGAGI (reference sequence). V was cut by 4 bases and J by 6 bases, with 15 bases left in between. Here the CDR3 DNA reads TGTGCCAGCAGTTCGGGACGCCAAGAAGCTGAAGCTTTCTTT. It encodes CASSSGRQEAEAFF.

The gene calls are TRBV6-1 and TRBJ2-7; TRBD2 is a possible D gene (5 bases). CDR1 is MNHNS, CDR2 SASEGT, per germline. This CDR3 has 14 amino acids. Trimming cost V 2 bases and J 7 bases, with 15 bases left between them. CDR3 coding DNA: TGTGCCAGCAGTGAATTTACAGATTCGGGAGAGCAGTACTTC. Protein product: CASSEFTDSGEQYF.

Only one count was recorded for this clone. The J gene is TRBJ2-7, the V gene TRBV6-6, with 12 bases aligning to TRBD2. Germline V lookup: CDR1 MNHNY, CDR2 SVGAGI (reference sequence). CDR3 length equals 15 residues. With V trimmed by 9 bases and J by 4 bases, 10 bases remained unmatched. The CDR3 region has the DNA TGTGCCAGACCTCCTAGCGGGAGGGCAGGTTACGAGCAGTACTTC. As protein: CARPPSGRAGYEQYF.